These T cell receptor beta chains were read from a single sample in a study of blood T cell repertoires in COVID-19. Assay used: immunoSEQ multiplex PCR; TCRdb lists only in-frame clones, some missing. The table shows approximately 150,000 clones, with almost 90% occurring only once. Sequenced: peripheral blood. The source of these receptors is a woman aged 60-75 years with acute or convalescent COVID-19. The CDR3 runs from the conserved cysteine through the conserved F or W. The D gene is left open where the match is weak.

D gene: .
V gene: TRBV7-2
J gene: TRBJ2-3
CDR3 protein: CASRIIQNAGADTQYF

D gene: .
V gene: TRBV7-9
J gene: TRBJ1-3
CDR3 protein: CASSLYTAQQGNTIYF

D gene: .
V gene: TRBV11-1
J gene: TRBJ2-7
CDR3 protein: CASSLDRIYEQYF

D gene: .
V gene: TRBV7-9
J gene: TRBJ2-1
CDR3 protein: CASSYPLAGSDEQFF

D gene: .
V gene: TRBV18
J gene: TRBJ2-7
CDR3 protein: CASSGLDGNYEQYF

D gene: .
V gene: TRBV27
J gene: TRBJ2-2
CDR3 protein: CASKMGQTNTGELFF

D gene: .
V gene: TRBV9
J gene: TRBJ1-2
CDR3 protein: CASSVAGLGGYTF

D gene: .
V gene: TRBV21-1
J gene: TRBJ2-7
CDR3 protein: CASSLPPGVWGTYEQYF

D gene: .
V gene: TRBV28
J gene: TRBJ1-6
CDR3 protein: CASSLRRNNSPLHF

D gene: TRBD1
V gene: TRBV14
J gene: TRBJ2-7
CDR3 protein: CASSQVQGEAYEQYF

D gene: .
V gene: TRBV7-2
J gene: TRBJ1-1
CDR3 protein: CASSLQTGNTEAFF

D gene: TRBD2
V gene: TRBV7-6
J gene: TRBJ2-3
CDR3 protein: CASSSPAGASGATDTQYF

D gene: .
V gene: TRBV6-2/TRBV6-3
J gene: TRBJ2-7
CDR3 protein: CASSSGLNAYEQYF

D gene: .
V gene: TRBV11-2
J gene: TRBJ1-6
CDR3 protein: CASSLDRLSYPLHF

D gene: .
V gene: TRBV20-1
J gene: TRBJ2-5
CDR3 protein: CSASGWSAETQYF

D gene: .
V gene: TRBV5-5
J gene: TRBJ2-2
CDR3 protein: CASSLDPYTGELFF

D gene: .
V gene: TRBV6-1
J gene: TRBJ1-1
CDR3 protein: CASSEVSGQNTEAFF

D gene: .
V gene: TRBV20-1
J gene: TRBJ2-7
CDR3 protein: CSASYYEQYF

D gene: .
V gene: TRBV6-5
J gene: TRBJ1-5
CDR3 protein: CASSYSRRDQPQHF

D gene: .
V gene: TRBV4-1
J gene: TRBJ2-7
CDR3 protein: CASRASTGSSYEQYF

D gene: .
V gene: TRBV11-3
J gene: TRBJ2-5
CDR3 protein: CASSLRTGDETQYF

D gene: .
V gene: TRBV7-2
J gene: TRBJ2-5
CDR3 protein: CASSLAVSEGQETQYF

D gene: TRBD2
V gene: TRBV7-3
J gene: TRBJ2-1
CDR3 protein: CASRLAGSSYNEQFF

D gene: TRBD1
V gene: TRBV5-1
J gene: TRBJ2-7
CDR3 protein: CASSLDGQGTGEQYF

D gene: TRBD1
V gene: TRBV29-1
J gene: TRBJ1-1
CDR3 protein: CSVLQGVSTEAFF

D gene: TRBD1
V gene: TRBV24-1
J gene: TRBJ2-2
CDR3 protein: CATSDLPTTGDTGELFF

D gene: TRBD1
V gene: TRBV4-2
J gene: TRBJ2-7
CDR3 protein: CASSQDRGQGETYEQYF

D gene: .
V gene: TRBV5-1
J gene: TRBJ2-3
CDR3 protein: CASSLGQNTQYF

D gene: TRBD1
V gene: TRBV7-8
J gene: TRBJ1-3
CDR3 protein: CASSHGQGAGNTIYF

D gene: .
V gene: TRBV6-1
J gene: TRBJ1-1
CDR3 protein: CASSDLFAGMNTEAFF

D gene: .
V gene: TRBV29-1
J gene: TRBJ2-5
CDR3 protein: CSAGRGGETQYF

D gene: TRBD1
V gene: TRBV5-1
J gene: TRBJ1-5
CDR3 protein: CASSLGDRERQPQHF

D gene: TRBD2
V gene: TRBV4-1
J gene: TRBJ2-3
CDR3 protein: CASSQELAGSTDTQYF

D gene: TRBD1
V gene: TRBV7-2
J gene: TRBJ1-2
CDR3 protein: CASSRDRAGGYTF

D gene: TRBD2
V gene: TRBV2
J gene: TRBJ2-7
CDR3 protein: CASSVTSGEQYF

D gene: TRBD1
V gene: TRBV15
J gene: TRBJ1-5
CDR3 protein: CATSRGGTGGRQPQHF

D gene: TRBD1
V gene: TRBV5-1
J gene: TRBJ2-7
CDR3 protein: CASSLGNRGNEQYF

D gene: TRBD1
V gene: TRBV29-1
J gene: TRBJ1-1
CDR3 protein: CSVRDRMNTEAFF

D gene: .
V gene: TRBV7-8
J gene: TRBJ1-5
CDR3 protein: CASSLGAFGNQPQHF

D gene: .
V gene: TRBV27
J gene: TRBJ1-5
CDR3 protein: CASSSSGGGVQPQHF

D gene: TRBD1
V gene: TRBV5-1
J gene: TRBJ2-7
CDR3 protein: CASSRDRNSYEQYF

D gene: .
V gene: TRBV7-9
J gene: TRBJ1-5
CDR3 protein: CASSSGTHYQPQHF

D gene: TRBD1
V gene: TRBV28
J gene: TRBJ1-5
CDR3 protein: CASSSGTGYGNQPQHF

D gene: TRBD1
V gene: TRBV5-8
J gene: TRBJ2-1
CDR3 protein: CASSLGQGSHEQFF

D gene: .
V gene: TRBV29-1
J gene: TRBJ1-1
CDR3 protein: CSADRGAEATEAFF

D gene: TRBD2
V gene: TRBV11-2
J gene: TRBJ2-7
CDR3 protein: CASSLFLAGASSYEQYF

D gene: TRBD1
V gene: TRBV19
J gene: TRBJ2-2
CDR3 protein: CASTSDRATGELFF